Below, 10 T cell receptor beta chains from the same sample are listed, as sequenced in a study of shared clonotypes between healthy human individuals (dated by TCRdb to 2018 to 2021). The protocol used for the library was the immunoSEQ multiplex PCR assay. TCRdb took over this immuneACCESS table, retaining in-frame rearrangements with V and J assigned. Such tables are incomplete; in checked studies, under half of the missing clones stem from an unresolved V gene, and the remainder is unexplained. The sample records about 490,000 clones, 76% of which are singletons. The ten largest make up approximately 13% of the sample. The sequenced material came from PBMCs. These receptors all come from a woman aged 40 to 50 in good health. Some clones in this sample may be carry-over from other donors' samples.

This rearrangement joins TRBV4-1 to TRBJ2-5, with D maybe TRBD2 (6 bases). V lost 2 bases, J lost 5 bases, and 15 bases lay in between. CDR1 is MGHRA and CDR2 is YSYEKL in the germline V gene. The CDR3 is made up of 15 amino acids. CDR3 nucleotides: TGCGCCAGCAGCCAAAGAGCGCGGGAACTGGAGACCCAGTACTTC. Its protein product is CASSQRARELETQYF.

The chain is built from TRBV10-3 and TRBJ2-4, with a tentative D call TRBD1 (5 bases). This CDR3 contains 16 residues. Between the trimmed V and J ends, which lost 0 bases and 6 bases, there was a span of 15 bases. Germline lookup yields CDR1 ENHRY and CDR2 SYGVKD. In DNA, the CDR3 is TGTGCCATCAGTGAGTCTTCCCAGGGTGCGAGAAACATTCAGTACTTC. Translating it yields CAISESSQGARNIQYF.

V gene TRBV30 combines with J gene TRBJ2-5; 9 bases fit TRBD2. CDR3 length: 15 amino acids. CDR1 and CDR2 from the germline V gene are GTSNPN and SVGIG (reference sequence). The ends lost 0 bases at V and 4 bases at J; junction bases unmatched: 6. CDR3 nucleotide sequence: TGTGCCTGGAGTGTTAGTCTAGCGGGAACAGAGACCCAGTACTTC. It yields the protein CAWSVSLAGTETQYF.

This rearrangement joins TRBV5-4 to TRBJ2-3; D gene uncertain. The CDR3 sequence is 16 residues long. The V and J ends lost 0 bases and 2 bases respectively, with 13 bases between them. Germline V CDR1 and CDR2: SGHNT, YYREEE (reference sequence). The chain's CDR3 is CASSLDRSPTTDTQYF. CDR3 in DNA: TGTGCCAGCAGCTTGGACCGAAGCCCCACCACAGATACGCAGTATTTT. Variable domain in full (rest from reference TRBV5-4 and TRBJ2-3): ETGVTQSPTHLIKTRGQQVTLRCSSQSGHNTVSWYQQALGQGPQFIFQYYREEENGRGNFPPRFSGLQFPNYSSELNVNALELDDSALYLCASSLDRSPTTDTQYFGPGTRLTVL.

V usage is TRBV5-4 and J usage is TRBJ2-5; possibly TRBD1 for D (7 bases). Germline loops: CDR1 SGHNT, CDR2 YYREEE (reference sequence). V lost 4 bases, J lost 3 bases, and 16 bases lay in between. This CDR3 spans 15 amino acids. The chain's CDR3 is CASSLPGRGEETQYF. DNA for the CDR3: TGTGCCAGCAGCCTCCCGGGCAGGGGGGAAGAGACCCAGTACTTC.

The genes are TRBV5-1 and TRBJ2-7; no firm D call. V shed 1 base and J shed 0 bases, with 14 bases lying between them. The CDR3 runs 16 residues. Per the germline V gene, CDR1 is SGHRS and CDR2 is YFSETQ. The CDR3 DNA reads TGCGCCAGCAGCTTGAACCCCCTCGTACCCTCCTACGAGCAGTACTTC. Residues: CASSLNPLVPSYEQYF.

The J gene is TRBJ2-7, the V gene TRBV7-2, with 7 bases aligning to TRBD2. J was trimmed by 3 bases and V by 5 bases; bases with no gene match: 7. Germline V gene data show CDR1 as SGHTA and CDR2 as FQGNSA. The CDR3 extends over 14 amino acids. CDR3 nucleotide sequence: TGTGCCAGCAGCCTGAGCGGGGTGAACTACGAGCAGTACTTC. As protein: CASSLSGVNYEQYF.

The chain recombines TRBV27 with TRBJ1-2; 11 nucleotides match TRBD1. V shed 0 bases and J 4 bases; nucleotides not matched to a gene: 7. Germline-derived CDR1 and CDR2 are MNHEY and SMNVEV (reference sequence). CDR3 size: 17 residues. Written as DNA, the CDR3 is TGTGCCAGCAGTTTATCACCGGGACAGGGGGGGCCCTATGGCTACACCTTC. Protein: CASSLSPGQGGPYGYTF.

The chain links TRBV5-4 to TRBJ1-1; perhaps TRBD1 as D (6 bases). The germline CDR1 and CDR2 sequences are SGHNT and YYREEE (reference sequence). V was trimmed by 0 bases and J by 1 base, leaving 7 bases between them. This CDR3 is built from 14 residues. This chain's CDR3 is CASSLGRGNTEAFF. The DNA of the CDR3 is TGTGCCAGCAGCTTGGGCAGGGGGAACACTGAAGCTTTCTTT.

This clone has a handful of counts. The genes are TRBV28 and TRBJ1-5; maybe TRBD1 (6 bases). V lost 3 bases and J lost 0, with 9 bases in between. The CDR3 has 15 residues. CDR1 is MDHEN, CDR2 SYDVKM, per germline. The CDR3 coding sequence is TGTGCCAGCAGTTTTGGGGGGGCTAGCAATCAGCCCCAGCATTTT. This sequence encodes CASSFGGASNQPQHF.